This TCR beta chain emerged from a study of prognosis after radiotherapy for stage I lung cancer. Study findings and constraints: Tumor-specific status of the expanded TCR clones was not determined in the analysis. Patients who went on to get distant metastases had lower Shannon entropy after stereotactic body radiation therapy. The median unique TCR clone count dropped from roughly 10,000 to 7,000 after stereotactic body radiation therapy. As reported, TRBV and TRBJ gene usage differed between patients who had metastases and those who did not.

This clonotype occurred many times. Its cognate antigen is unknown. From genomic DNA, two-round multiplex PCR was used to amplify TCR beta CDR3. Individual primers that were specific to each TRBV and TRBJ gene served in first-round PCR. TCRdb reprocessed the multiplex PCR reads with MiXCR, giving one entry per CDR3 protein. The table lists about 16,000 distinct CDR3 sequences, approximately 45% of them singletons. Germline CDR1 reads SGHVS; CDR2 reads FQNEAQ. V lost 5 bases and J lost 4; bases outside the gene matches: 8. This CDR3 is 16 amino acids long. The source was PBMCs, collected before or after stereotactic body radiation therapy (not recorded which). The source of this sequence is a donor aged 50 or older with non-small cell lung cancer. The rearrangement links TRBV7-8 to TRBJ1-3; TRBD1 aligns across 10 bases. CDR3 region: CASSPMTGGVGNTIYF. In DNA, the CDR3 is TGTGCCAGCAGCCCCATGACAGGGGGCGTAGGAAACACCATATATTTT.